The clone carrying this T cell receptor beta chain was seen only once. No antigen is known for it. This sample was included in a study of T cells in Graves' hyperthyroidism and ophthalmopathy. The study left out patients who had uncontrolled infection, other autoimmune disease, pregnancy or lactation. This sample holds PBMCs from roughly 10 ml fresh peripheral blood. Regions amplified from RNA transcripts were the TCR beta CDR3 regions. Using the HTBI primer set, a first-round RT-PCR was run on the TCR CDR3. A single record per CDR3 protein comes from TCRdb applying MiXCR to the multiplex PCR reads. The sample includes under 40,000 distinct CDR3 sequences, about 50% seen only once; the top ten take about a sixth. Regarding the study as a whole: Classification by a 13 V-J model distinguished ophthalmopathy from stable hyperthyroidism. Most thyroid clonotypes expanded above 0.001 appeared in blood too.

Germline trimming cut 8 bases from V and 7 bases from J; bases unmatched to any gene: 8. The CDR3 has 14 residues. Germline lookup yields CDR1 MNHNS and CDR2 SASEGT. This receptor was identified in a man aged 35-49 years with Graves' ophthalmopathy. The chain employs TRBV6-1 and TRBJ1-6, with TRBD1 matching over 7 bases. The specimen was blood. The CDR3 sequence: CASGRGGGNSPLHF. CDR3 nucleotides: TGTGCCAGCGGCAGGGGGGGAGGGAATTCACCCCTCCACTTT.